This TCR beta chain was recovered during a study of cytomegalovirus exposure and HLA in healthy donors (dated by TCRdb to between 2016 and 2019). The study in broad terms: An earlier analysis of approximately 600 of the donors reported 250 to 300 Gb of sequence data and about 100 million unique TCR beta sequences from 190 million or so T cells. An early release that covered 500 to 800 HLA-typed donors contained approximately 300 gigabases of sequencing data and tens of millions of unique TCR sequences. Of the 350 to 400 genotyped donors, about 80% fell in the genetic ancestry cluster associated with self-reported Caucasian donors. The study aimed to test whether signatures of past pathogen exposure could be identified by cataloging public T cell receptors. The study profiled the T cell repertoires of around 700 subjects by immunosequencing and related them to cytomegalovirus serostatus. A separate validation cohort of some 130 different subjects was used in addition to the roughly 670-subject first cohort. The study combined high-throughput TCR immunosequencing, statistical association of individual TCRs with disease status, and machine learning to predict cytomegalovirus infection status. A later analysis re-analyzed previously published TCR beta repertoires from approximately 700 donors and added high-resolution HLA genotyping to study TCR occurrence patterns. The later analysis used no new phenotypic data to find candidate immune exposures, relying instead on TCR beta sequences and their occurrence across donors. In an earlier analysis of 587 of the donors, high-throughput TCR beta sequencing was used to judge whether each TCR beta V gene segment behaved as functional or pseudogenic. Donor age, sex, ethnicity and CMV serostatus were compiled alongside the repertoire data. A later genetic analysis took genome-wide SNP genotypes for 398 of the 666 donors and used that subset as a discovery cohort. Every repertoire in the discovery cohort had been generated on one and the same sequencing platform. Class I and class II HLA loci were covered by the typing at four-digit resolution. The number of typed donors differed by locus: roughly 629-640 for A, B, C, DRB1 and DQB1; approximately 520 for DQA1; roughly 600 for DPA1; and roughly 470 for DPB1. About five DR-DQ haplotypes were handled as single units for association and clustering because linkage in the cohort was strong. On average, roughly 250,000 unique TCR beta nucleotide sequences were sequenced per donor among about 400 genotyped donors of the cohort, with 15% to 20% of those sequences being non-productive.

Beyond this particular receptor, the publication reports: Around 16 rarely observed V segments, including chromosome 9 orphons, were excluded from the earlier analysis of approximately 500 of the donors because counts were too low. Roughly uniform sequencing depth across donors was assumed in presence/absence analyses, although this assumption may not hold. In a later analysis, HLA-associated TCR beta chains were found to be more clonally expanded and to have lower generation probabilities than equally common non-associated chains. Immune exposure information for the cohort was limited to CMV serostatus. In a later analysis, most CMV-associated TCR beta chains were found to appear HLA-restricted, with HLA associations seemingly driven largely by CMV exposure. In this cohort, only TCR beta chains were sequenced, and detectable features were limited by the absence of alpha or paired-chain data. Most TCR sequences were seen in very few donors, while some public TCRs were found in many individuals. Specific HLA alleles were associated with 18,000 or so TCR beta sequences at a false discovery rate of 0.05 in a later analysis. The sequencing pipeline was judged likely to have produced a cluster of highly shared sequence variants as a technical artifact. The classifier was reported to diagnose cytomegalovirus status with high specificity and sensitivity in both the original cohort and the validation cohort. An association between a missense DCLRE1C variant and V-gene and J-gene trimming of TCR beta chains was found in a later genetic analysis and replicated in an independent cohort. Because HLA typing was unavailable for some donors at each locus, only the typed subset was used in association tests. According to a later analysis, parvovirus B19, influenza, CMV and Epstein-Barr virus appeared linked to several top co-occurrence clusters. The authors suggested that the approach could potentially be extended to other disease states and immunological phenotypes. When HLA alleles, especially DR and DQ, strongly co-occurred, attributing TCR associations to individual alleles was difficult. A further reported finding was that TCR beta sequences accurately predicted the HLA-A and HLA-B alleles for most subjects in the first cohort. A total of 150 or so TCR beta chains were listed by the study as associated with cytomegalovirus. Linkage disequilibrium might explain the correlated functional status among segregating V segments, but an unknown experimental factor could not be excluded. Three of the identified cytomegalovirus-associated TCR beta chains were confirmed in vitro to be specific for cytomegalovirus antigens. Some IMGT-functional V segments, including TRBV6-2 and TRBV6-3, could not be distinguished by the 87-base-pair reads and were therefore excluded. In a later analysis, TCR association rates were found to vary across HLA loci, with the most associated TCRs seen for DRB1 alleles and the fewest for HLA-C alleles. According to a later genetic analysis, donors in an Asian-associated ancestry cluster had fewer N-insertions in productive TCRs than the approximately 650-donor mean. In an earlier analysis of a few hundred of the donors, most TCR beta V segments were observed in productive rearrangements about 87% or about 30% of the time, broadly matching IMGT annotations.

The cohort consisted of some 670 healthy bone marrow donors. At the time of sampling, every cohort member was nominally healthy, though immune exposures that went unrecorded were likely present. The donor was CMV seronegative and was included in the group of a few hundred seronegative cohort members. Each donor provided a peripheral blood sample, and peripheral blood mononuclear cells were used for TCR beta sequencing. Genomic DNA extraction from the blood cell samples was performed with the Qiagen DNeasy Blood Extraction Kit. As to this clone: This receptor's antigen is unknown. Base quality data are lacking; no much larger clone is found one base away.

Ends trimmed: V by 2 bases, J by 5 bases; bases unmatched to a gene: 7. The CDR3 contains 14 residues, cysteine and phenylalanine counted. Just the 42-base CDR3 DNA is kept, in frame starting at base 1. The germline V gene gives CDR1 as SGHTS and CDR2 as YDEGEE. Libraries were made using the immunoSEQ multiplex PCR assay. A mixture of 60 forward primers for TCR Vbeta segments and 13 reverse primers for TCR Jbeta segments was used in the multiplex PCR. Amplification of the CDR3 region of rearranged TCR beta genes was performed with a multiplex PCR assay on genomic DNA. The Illumina HiSeq System was used to sequence the amplified TCR beta libraries as 87-base-pair reads. In the authors' own workflow: Across the 600 to 700 repertoires, a later analysis counted tens of millions of unique TCR beta chains, approximately 12 million of which were shared by at least two donors. Raw reads were error-corrected and collapsed into unique sequences by a nearest-neighbor algorithm in which closely related sequences were merged to remove PCR and sequencing errors. To assign V, D and J gene segments, CDR3 sequences were aligned to IMGT reference sequences. For a sequence to be retained, at least a six-nucleotide match to both a V gene segment and a J gene segment was required. A rearrangement was called productive if the CDR3 had no stop codons and remained in frame with V and J, and every other rearrangement was called non-productive. Following IMGT convention, CDR3 was defined as the stretch from the second conserved V-encoded cysteine to the conserved J-encoded phenylalanine. In an earlier analysis of approximately 590 of the donors, sequences lacking an unambiguous match to a single V gene segment were excluded. In an earlier analysis of a few hundred of the donors, V segments were called functional above 56.7% productive rearrangements and were called segregating when the between-donor standard deviation exceeded 5%. A statistical classification framework was developed to diagnose cytomegalovirus status using the catalog of TCR beta chain sequences. In a later analysis, V and J genes were assigned by comparing TCR nucleotide sequences against IMGT/GENE-DB human TR gene sequences. In a later analysis, CDR3 sequences and most-parsimonious VDJ recombination scenarios were assigned using the TCRdist pipeline. In a later analysis, every TCR beta chain was defined by the combination of its CDR3 amino acid sequence and its V-gene family, and reads without a unique V-gene family were dropped. In a later analysis, fewer than 600 highly shared, low-generation-probability nucleotide sequences were removed to address suspected cross-contamination and a sequencing artifact. A later analysis calculated a clonal expansion index for each public chain from normalized within-repertoire ranks of inferred template counts. In a later analysis, generation probabilities were computed using a VDJ recombination model fitted to out-of-frame rearrangements, and the results were checked against IGoR. A later analysis scored TCR-TCR, TCR-HLA and TCR-CMV co-occurrence with hypergeometric tests, applying a repertoire-size bias correction to TCR pairs. To estimate false discovery rates, a later analysis permuted the HLA or CMV assignments 20 times. In a later analysis, co-occurring TCRs were grouped using DBSCAN, with TCRdist sequence similarity added in when clustering inside HLA-allele-positive subsets. For co-occurrence clustering, repertoires with fewer than 30,000 or more than 120,000 public chains were excluded, along with roughly 5 repertoires with anomalous nucleotide sharing. The immuneACCESS repertoire file appears here via TCRdb, limited to in-frame rearrangements. These files lack a portion of the clones; in checked studies, under half of the deficit traces to unresolved V genes, and the cause of the others is not known. D and trimming come from the DNA, and the V and J calls and clone size come from that table. The sample data list 85,000 to 100,000 clones, and around 77% of these were observed just once. 7.3% of the sample belongs to the ten largest clones.

The clonotype originates from a young man in good health and CMV-seronegative. The source material was PBMCs. The chain couples TRBV5-8 to TRBJ2-7, with 7 bases matching TRBD1. The CDR3 has the sequence CASSFRGTGDEQYF. DNA sequence: TGTGCCAGCAGCTTCCGGGGAACAGGGGACGAGCAGTACTTC. The entire variable domain, with the stretches around the CDR3 drawn from the reference TRBV5-8 and TRBJ2-7 proteins, is EAGVTQSPTHLIKTRGQQATLRCSPISGHTSVYWYQQALGLGLQFLLWYDEGEERNRGNFPPRFSGRQFPNYSSELNVNALELEDSALYLCASSFRGTGDEQYFGPGTRLTVT.